This is a list of T cell receptor beta chains from one sample in a study of blood T cell repertoires in COVID-19. The data were produced by immunoSEQ multiplex PCR, yet TCRdb's version contains in-frame clones alone and is incomplete. The sample consists of some 50,000 clones, 80% to 90% of them appearing once. Specimen: peripheral blood. These receptors came from a human donor in a cohort sampled during active COVID-19. The donor label of this sample is uncertain. The CDR3 runs from the conserved cysteine through the conserved F or W. D genes are given only for firm matches.

d_gene | j_gene | v_gene | CDR3aa
- | TRBJ1-4 | TRBV10-3 | CAISESRATNEKLFF
TRBD1 | TRBJ1-2 | TRBV6-4 | CASSDQGGSGYTF
TRBD2 | TRBJ2-7 | TRBV11-2 | CASSFFGGGPYEQYF
- | TRBJ2-5 | TRBV7-9 | CASSPSGQETQYF
- | TRBJ2-5 | TRBV11-2 | CASSPDRTSQETQYF
- | TRBJ1-2 | TRBV12-3/TRBV12-4 | CASSLEQGYGYTF
- | TRBJ2-1 | TRBV11-2 | CASSSGISAYNEQFF
- | TRBJ2-3 | TRBV19 | CASSILAGDITDTQYF
TRBD1 | TRBJ2-4 | TRBV7-9 | CASSLSPGTGRGNIQYF
- | TRBJ1-6 | TRBV7-2 | CASSSKRGTNSPLHF
TRBD2 | TRBJ2-3 | TRBV7-8 | CASSSLAGGVDTQYF
- | TRBJ2-1 | TRBV29-1 | CSVGVRSGNEQFF
- | TRBJ2-4 | TRBV19 | CASSPTRRHKNIQYF
TRBD1 | TRBJ1-1 | TRBV6-6 | CASSTYDRVNTEAFF
- | TRBJ2-1 | TRBV7-9 | CASSAPTGLGNNEQFF
- | TRBJ1-1 | TRBV28 | CASRLRHQFNIEAFF
- | TRBJ2-7 | TRBV5-1 | CASSLGVGTYEQYF
- | TRBJ2-5 | TRBV24-1 | CATSDSPRLGMQETQYF
TRBD1 | TRBJ1-4 | TRBV7-2 | CASRSQGARTNEKLFF
TRBD2 | TRBJ2-1 | TRBV9 | CASSVVSSGGAFDNEQFF
TRBD1 | TRBJ1-5 | TRBV10-3 | CAISSSTTGTGRQPQHF
- | TRBJ1-4 | TRBV6-6 | CASLFRGTNEKLFF
- | TRBJ1-6 | TRBV27 | CASSLRGYGSPLHF
- | TRBJ2-4 | TRBV28 | CASSPSRLAKNIQYF
- | TRBJ1-6 | TRBV4-2 | CASSQDRDNSPLHF
TRBD1 | TRBJ1-2 | TRBV5-1 | CASSTDRGRNYGYTF
- | TRBJ1-3 | TRBV6-6 | CASTWTREGNTIYF
TRBD2 | TRBJ2-1 | TRBV5-1 | CASSGGLAPGNEQFF
- | TRBJ1-2 | TRBV5-6 | CASSVEGVIIYGYTF
- | TRBJ2-2 | TRBV13 | CASSAGTGGGELFF
- | TRBJ1-2 | TRBV21-1 | CASSTRTDGYTF